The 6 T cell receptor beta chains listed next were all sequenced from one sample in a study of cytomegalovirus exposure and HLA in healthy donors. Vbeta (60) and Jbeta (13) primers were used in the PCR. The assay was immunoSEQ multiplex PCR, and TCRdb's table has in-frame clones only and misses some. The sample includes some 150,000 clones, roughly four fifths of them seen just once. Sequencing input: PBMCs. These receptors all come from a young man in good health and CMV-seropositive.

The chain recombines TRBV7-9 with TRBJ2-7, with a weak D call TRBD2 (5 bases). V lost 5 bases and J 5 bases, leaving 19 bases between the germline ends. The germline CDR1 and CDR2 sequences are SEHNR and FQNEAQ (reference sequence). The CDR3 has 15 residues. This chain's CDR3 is CASSPSGSVGNEQYF. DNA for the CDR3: TGTGCCAGCAGCCCCTCGGGGTCTGTGGGAAACGAGCAGTACTTC.

The CDR3 sequence is CASRQGAGPKAVYGYTF. For the CDR3, the DNA is TGTGCCAGCAGACAGGGGGCCGGTCCTAAGGCCGTCTATGGCTACACCTTC. The chain links TRBV5-4 to TRBJ1-2; the match to TRBD1 covers 9 bases. V shed 5 bases, J shed 4 bases, and the junction held 15 bases outside the gene matches. This CDR3 has 17 residues. CDR1 SGHNT and CDR2 YYREEE come from the germline V gene (reference sequence).

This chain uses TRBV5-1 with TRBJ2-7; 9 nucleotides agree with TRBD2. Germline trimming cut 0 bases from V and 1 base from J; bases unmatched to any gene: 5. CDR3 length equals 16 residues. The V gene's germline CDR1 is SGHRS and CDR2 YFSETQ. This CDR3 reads CASSLDGLARSYEQYF. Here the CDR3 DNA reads TGCGCCAGCAGCTTGGACGGACTAGCGAGGTCCTACGAGCAGTACTTC.

CDR3 sequence: CASIRLTDTYEQYF. The CDR3 DNA reads TGCGCCAGCATCCGACTGACGGATACCTACGAGCAGTACTTC. The chain uses TRBV10-2 and TRBJ2-7, with D uncertain. The CDR3 sequence is 14 residues long. CDR1 WSHSY and CDR2 SAAADI come from the germline V gene. Trimming pared 7 bases from V and 2 bases from J, leaving 15 bases between.

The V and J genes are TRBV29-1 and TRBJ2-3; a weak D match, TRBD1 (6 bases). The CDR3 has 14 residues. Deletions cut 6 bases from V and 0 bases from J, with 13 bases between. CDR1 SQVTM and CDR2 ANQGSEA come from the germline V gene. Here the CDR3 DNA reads TGCAGCGTCCTCACAGGGATTAGCACAGATACGCAGTATTTT. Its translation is CSVLTGISTDTQYF.

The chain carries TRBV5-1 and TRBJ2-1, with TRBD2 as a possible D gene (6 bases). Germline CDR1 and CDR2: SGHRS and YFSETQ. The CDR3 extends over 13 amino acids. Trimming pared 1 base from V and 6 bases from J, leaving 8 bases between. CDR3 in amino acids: CASSLMGGNEQFF. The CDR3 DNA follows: TGCGCCAGCAGCTTGATGGGGGGCAATGAGCAGTTCTTC.